This T cell receptor beta chain came from a study of a mutant IDH1 vaccine in newly diagnosed glioma. Study-level background: Once 4-6 weeks had passed after radiotherapy alone, vaccination started, or it started with temozolomide cycles. Before enrollment, patients got radiotherapy alone, temozolomide alone, or mostly the combination.

Looked up from germline, CDR1 is MNHEY and CDR2 is SVGAGI. V lost 2 bases, J lost 3 bases, and 8 bases lay in between. The CDR3 runs to 14 residues. Produced via immunoSEQ multiplex PCR; TCRdb's table is partial and in-frame only. Of around 44,000 clones in the sample, 65% to 80% were seen once. Comments on this clone: The antigen is unknown.

Time point specified: week 35, safety follow-up. Vaccine doses each comprised 300 ug of mutant IDH1 20-mer peptide, with topical imiquimod. Patients had eight vaccinations, in weeks 1, 3, 5, 7, 11, 15, 19 and 23. This sequence was found in a man between 35 and 55 years old with glioma. The sequencing here drew on PBMCs, taken from a glioma patient whose treatment included an IDH1 peptide vaccine. This chain connects TRBV6-5 to TRBJ1-3; TRBD1 might be the D (5 bases). As DNA, the CDR3 is TGTGCCAGCAGTTACGGCAGGGTTGGAAACACCATATATTTT. This encodes CASSYGRVGNTIYF.